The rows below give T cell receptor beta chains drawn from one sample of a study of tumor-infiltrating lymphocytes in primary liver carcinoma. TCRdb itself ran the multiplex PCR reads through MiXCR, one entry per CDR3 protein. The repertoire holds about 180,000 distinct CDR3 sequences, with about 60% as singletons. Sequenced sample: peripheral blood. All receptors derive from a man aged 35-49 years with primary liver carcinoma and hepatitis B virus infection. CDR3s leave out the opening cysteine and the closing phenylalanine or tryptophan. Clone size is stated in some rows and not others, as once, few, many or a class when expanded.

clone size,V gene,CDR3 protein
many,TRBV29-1,SVATGSQETQY
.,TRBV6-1,ASNDPGRPSETQY
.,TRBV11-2,ASSPQDELY
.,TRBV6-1,ASSWDSYNEQF
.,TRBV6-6,ASSLLVGGEETQY
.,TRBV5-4,ASSFRVGAMGTEVF
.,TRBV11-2,ASSFGGGTVGTDTQY
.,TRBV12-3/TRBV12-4,ASSALAGRYNEQF
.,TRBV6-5,ASSYLGTTNRMF
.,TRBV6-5,ASSYSGTVVEGTQY
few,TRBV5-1,ASSFGTGDYNEQF
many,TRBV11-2,ASSAGTAQETQY
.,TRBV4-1,ASSQGGTSIPWTQY
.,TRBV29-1,SAGSGTNVLT
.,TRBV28,ASSYSFEVGKAKRERSGANVLT
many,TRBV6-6,ASSDAPRAYEQY
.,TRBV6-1,ASSELVGGPTDTQY
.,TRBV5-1,ASSLVQGGDTQY
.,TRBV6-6,PSSYLGTSRYNEQF
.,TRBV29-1,SVGLAAGANVPT
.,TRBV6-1,ASSEEQGSYNEQF
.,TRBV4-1,ASSLTSTNGIQETQY
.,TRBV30,AWSPLEGTYEQY
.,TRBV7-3,ASSLKGQGAQETQY
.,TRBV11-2,ASSLIRATEVYTQY
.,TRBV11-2,ASSLVPGLAGGPENEEF
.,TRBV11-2,ASSLGTRPSTVTQY